This T cell receptor beta chain was identified during a study of cytomegalovirus exposure and HLA in healthy donors. Study as a whole: Most donors, about 82% of several hundred genotyped, fell in the Caucasian-associated ancestry cluster. Study-level points and caveats: In a later analysis, CMV-associated beta chains were mostly HLA-associated, it appeared. Reported results showed that the classifier diagnosed cytomegalovirus status with high specificity and sensitivity.

Primers included in the PCR were 60 Vbeta and 13 Jbeta primers. TCRdb keeps only in-frame clones here, not all; method: immunoSEQ multiplex PCR. The table records about 160,000 clones, about 65% of them present only once. Germline V CDR1 and CDR2: LNHNV, YYDKDF (reference sequence). The junction had 5 bases not matched to a gene; V was cut back by 5 bases and J by 5 bases. The CDR3 extends over 15 amino acids. Remarks on this clone: The antigen is not known.

Sample: PBMCs. The chain combines TRBV15 with TRBJ1-4; 10 nucleotides align to TRBD1. This TCR was recovered from a man aged 35-49 years in good health and CMV-seropositive. CDR3 coding DNA: TGTGCCACCAGCGGACGGACAGGGGGGAATGAAAAACTGTTTTTT. Encoded protein: CATSGRTGGNEKLFF.